Below, 18 T cell receptor beta chains from the same sample are listed, as sequenced in a study of shared clonotypes between healthy human individuals. The assay was immunoSEQ multiplex PCR, and TCRdb's table has in-frame clones only and misses some. Among about 2.1 million clones listed, about 93% were seen once. Terminally differentiated effector memory CD45RA+ cells were excluded by CCR7 positive selection of CD45RO-negative cells. The material sequenced was naive CD8+ T cells from PBMCs. These receptors came from a man aged 18 to 30 in good health. Some clones in this sample may be carry-over from other donors' samples.

The chain employs TRBV9 and TRBJ1-4; 7 bases are shared with TRBD1. Germline CDR1 SGDLS, CDR2 YYNGEE. J lost 0 bases, V lost 4 bases, and 6 bases had no gene match. The CDR3 consists of 16 residues. The CDR3 loop is CASSPTGTATNEKLFF. The CDR3 region has the DNA TGTGCCAGCAGCCCAACCGGGACAGCAACTAATGAAAAACTGTTTTTT.

This chain joins TRBV13 and TRBJ2-1; 12 bases agree with TRBD2. CDR1 PRHDT and CDR2 FYEKMQ come from the germline V gene (reference sequence). The ends lost 5 bases at V and 10 bases at J; junction bases unmatched: 9. The CDR3 contains 15 residues. The CDR3 DNA reads TGTGCCAGCAGCATACGGACTAGCGGGGAGGAGGAGCAGTTCTTC. It codes for CASSIRTSGEEEQFF.

This clone has a single count. This CDR3 is CASSHGGISDGNYGYTF. The CDR3 nucleotides are TGTGCCAGCAGCCACGGGGGAATTTCGGACGGGAACTATGGCTACACCTTC. The rearrangement links TRBV9 to TRBJ1-2; D perhaps matches TRBD1 (5 bases). This CDR3 has 17 amino acids. Trimming pared 4 bases from V and 2 bases from J, leaving 21 bases between. Germline V CDR1 and CDR2: SGDLS, YYNGEE.

The V and J genes are TRBV7-9 and TRBJ2-2; D may be TRBD2 (6 bases). Between the trimmed V and J ends, which lost 5 bases and 3 bases, there was a span of 16 bases. The CDR3 is 16 amino acids. Germline V gene lookup returns CDR1 SEHNR and CDR2 FQNEAQ (reference sequence). CDR3 protein: CASSPLWRDDTGELFF. The CDR3, as DNA: TGTGCCAGCAGCCCTCTGTGGCGGGATGACACCGGGGAGCTGTTTTTT.

The CDR3 reads CASSSGPFQPQHF. The CDR3 DNA reads TGTGCCAGCAGCTCCGGGCCTTTTCAGCCCCAGCATTTT. The J gene is TRBJ1-5, the V gene TRBV7-9; D gene uncertain. The CDR3 contains 13 residues. V was trimmed by 4 bases and J by 6 bases, leaving 10 bases between them. The germline gives CDR1 SEHNR, CDR2 FQNEAQ (reference sequence).

This clone was observed once. This chain joins TRBV4-1 and TRBJ2-7; 9 bases are a match to TRBD1. The CDR3 contains 16 residues. The trim removed 1 base at V and 6 bases at J, leaving 10 bases unmatched. The germline gives CDR1 MGHRA, CDR2 YSYEKL. The CDR3 spells CASSQVEGQGFIEQYF. The CDR3 DNA reads as TGCGCCAGCAGCCAAGTCGAGGGACAGGGTTTTATCGAGCAGTACTTC.

This clone was observed a few times. The genes are TRBV15 and TRBJ1-1; D is unclear. Trimming stripped 4 bases from V and 2 bases from J, with 5 bases between. The CDR3 totals 12 residues. Germline loops: CDR1 LNHNV, CDR2 YYDKDF (reference sequence). CDR3 bases: TGTGCCACCAGCACTTTCAACACTGAAGCTTTCTTT. This sequence encodes CATSTFNTEAFF.

This clone was counted a single time. The rearrangement joins TRBV6-1 to TRBJ2-7; 8 bases are a match to TRBD1. CDR1 MNHNS and CDR2 SASEGT come from the germline V gene. V dropped 4 bases and J dropped 4; count of bases not matched to a gene: 6. The length of the CDR3 is 14 residues. CDR3 loop: CASSVTGVGYEQYF. CDR3 coding DNA: TGTGCCAGCAGTGTGACAGGGGTCGGGTACGAGCAGTACTTC.

V usage is TRBV7-9 and J usage is TRBJ2-2, with D tentatively TRBD2 (5 bases). In germline, CDR1 is SEHNR, CDR2 FQNEAQ (reference sequence). Trimming shortened V by 8 bases and J by 15 bases, and 19 bases separated the two germline ends. The CDR3 is made up of 12 amino acids. CDR3 DNA: TGTGCCAGCGGCGCCCCAGAGCCCGGGGTGTTTTTT. It is translated as CASGAPEPGVFF.

V is TRBV11-2 and J is TRBJ2-7; D unclear. Trimming took off 3 bases at V and 0 bases at J, with 12 bases between the two ends. This CDR3 comprises 15 residues. Germline V lookup: CDR1 SGHAT, CDR2 FQNNGV. CDR3 amino acids: CASSFAKTDSYEQYF. The CDR3, as DNA: TGTGCCAGCAGCTTTGCTAAGACCGACTCCTACGAGCAGTACTTC.

V and J are TRBV11-2 and TRBJ2-1; D is ambiguous. The length of the CDR3 is 13 residues. The germline V gene encodes CDR1 SGHAT and CDR2 FQNNGV. Trimming removed 0 bases from V and 6 bases from J, with 6 bases in between. The CDR3 nucleotides are TGTGCCAGCAGCTTAGAAATAGGCAATGAGCAGTTCTTC. Residues: CASSLEIGNEQFF.

The V and J genes are TRBV6-1 and TRBJ2-7; unclear D gene. V gave up 6 bases and J gave up 1 base, with 10 bases separating them. This CDR3 spans 13 amino acids. The germline gives CDR1 MNHNS, CDR2 SASEGT. CDR3 region: CASRRSESYEQYF. Here the CDR3 DNA reads TGTGCCAGCAGGAGGTCAGAATCCTACGAGCAGTACTTC.

This sequence joins TRBV29-1 and TRBJ1-1; tentative D call: TRBD1 (6 bases). The CDR3 length is 15 residues. Germline CDR1 and CDR2: SQVTM and ANQGSEA. Trimming took 0 bases from V and 3 from J, leaving 14 bases between them. The CDR3 region has the DNA TGCAGCGTTGAAGATCCGGGGGCGGGCGACACTGAAGCTTTCTTT. It translates to CSVEDPGAGDTEAFF.

This clone appeared a single time. The rearrangement uses TRBV11-2 and TRBJ2-7; D may be TRBD1 (5 bases). The CDR3 spans 14 residues. Trimming pared 1 base from V and 3 bases from J, leaving 10 bases between. CDR1 is SGHAT and CDR2 is FQNNGV in the germline V gene. CDR3 sequence reads: CASSLGGGYYEQYF. The CDR3 nucleotides read TGTGCCAGCAGCTTAGGGGGCGGTTACTACGAGCAGTACTTC.

The rearrangement links TRBV27 to TRBJ2-3, with TRBD1 as a possible D gene (6 bases). Between the trimmed V and J ends, which lost 6 bases and 2 bases, there was a span of 12 bases. Germline assignment: CDR1 MNHEY and CDR2 SMNVEV (reference sequence). The CDR3 length is 14 residues. The CDR3 bases are TGTGCCAGCAGCCAAGGACAGTACACAGATACGCAGTATTTT. Protein product: CASSQGQYTDTQYF.

In its sample, this clone was seen a few times. This rearrangement joins TRBV14 to TRBJ1-1; D gene uncertain. The CDR3 length is 12 residues. Germline V gives CDR1 SGHDN, CDR2 FVKESK. Trimming shortened V by 3 bases and J by 6 bases, and 8 bases separated the two germline ends. CDR3 sequence: CASSHRTSEAFF. The CDR3 region has the DNA TGTGCCAGCAGCCACCGGACCTCTGAAGCTTTCTTT.

The chain couples TRBV6-6 to TRBJ2-1; D may be TRBD2 (6 bases). Germline loops: CDR1 MNHNY, CDR2 SVGAGI (reference sequence). V was clipped by 6 bases and J by 10 bases, with 13 bases between them. CDR3 length: 12 residues. The CDR3 DNA sequence: TGTGCCAGCAGCTCCGGGACTTTAGAGCAGTTCTTC. This codes for CASSSGTLEQFF.

The V and J genes are TRBV7-9 and TRBJ2-2; TRBD1 matches 12 bases. V shed 5 bases, J shed 7 bases, and the junction held 14 bases outside the gene matches. CDR3 size: 18 residues. Germline V gene data show CDR1 as SEHNR and CDR2 as FQNEAQ (reference sequence). The DNA for the CDR3 is TGTGCCAGCAGCGGACCTCGGGACAGGGGGCGCGGAGGCGGGGAGCTGTTTTTT. Residues: CASSGPRDRGRGGGELFF.